The rows below give T cell receptor beta chains drawn from one sample of a study of CD8+ T cells in alopecia areata. Sequenced by immunoSEQ multiplex PCR; TCRdb stores in-frame clones only, minus some. The table has roughly 70,000 clones, 29% seen once. Sequencing used CD8+ T cells sorted from blood, obtained at week 4, from a patient treated with tofacitinib. These receptors originate from a human donor with alopecia areata. The CDR3 runs from the conserved cysteine through the conserved F or W. The D gene is left open where the match is weak. Clone sizes are given selectively: once, few, many, or a class where the clone is expanded.

TGTGCCAGCAGCCTCTTAGCGAGGGAGCAGTTCTTC	CASSLLAREQFF	12	TRBV7-9	TRBJ2-1	.	.
TGTGCCAGCAGCCATACAGAGAACACTGAAGCTTTCTTT	CASSHTENTEAFF	13	TRBV25-1	TRBJ1-1	.	.
TGCAGCGTTGGGACAGCCCCCTCTGGGGCCAACGTCCTGACTTTC	CSVGTAPSGANVLTF	15	TRBV29-1	TRBJ2-6	few	.
TGTGCCACCAGCAGAGATAGACACCCGAACACTGAAGCTTTCTTT	CATSRDRHPNTEAFF	15	TRBV15	TRBJ1-1	once	.
TGCAGCGTCCAAGGGGATCTTGGGGCCAACGTCCTGACTTTC	CSVQGDLGANVLTF	14	TRBV29-1	TRBJ2-6	.	.
TGTGCCAGCAGCTTGGCTCGGGCGAACACTGAAGCTTTCTTT	CASSLARANTEAFF	14	TRBV5-6	TRBJ1-1	.	.
TGTGCCAGCAGCTTAGCGGGCGGGGGAGAAGCTTTCTTT	CASSLAGGGEAFF	13	TRBV7-9	TRBJ1-1	few	.
TGTGCCAGCAGTTCCCCCGAGGGGGCGGTTAACTATGGCTACACCTTC	CASSSPEGAVNYGYTF	16	TRBV6-5	TRBJ1-2	once	TRBD1
TGTGCCACCAGCAGAGACCAGAGTAGCACCGGGGAGCTGTTTTTT	CATSRDQSSTGELFF	15	TRBV15	TRBJ2-2	few	.
TGTGCCAGCACCACGGGGACTAGCGGGAGTAATGAGCAGTTCTTC	CASTTGTSGSNEQFF	15	TRBV27	TRBJ2-1	few	TRBD2
TGTGCCAGCAGCTTAGCAAGGCTCCGGGAGCTGTTTTTT	CASSLARLRELFF	13	TRBV7-2	TRBJ2-2	few	.
TGTGCCAGCAGCTACGGACAGGGGGTCTCCTACGAGCAGTACTTC	CASSYGQGVSYEQYF	15	TRBV7-6	TRBJ2-7	.	TRBD1
TGTGCCAGCAGTTTAGACGTGCTCGCCGAGCAGTACTTC	CASSLDVLAEQYF	13	TRBV27	TRBJ2-7	once	.
TGCAGCGTTATCCGGGAAGCTAACTATGGCTACACCTTC	CSVIREANYGYTF	13	TRBV29-1	TRBJ1-2	few	.
TGCAGCGTTGAGGGGCGGGAGAACGGAGAGACCCAGTACTTC	CSVEGRENGETQYF	14	TRBV29-1	TRBJ2-5	.	TRBD2
TGCAGCGTTGTATTGGACAGCGTTAGCTATGGCTACACCTTC	CSVVLDSVSYGYTF	14	TRBV29-1	TRBJ1-2	once	.
TGCAGCGAGACCGAGACAGGCCAAGAGACCCAGTACTTC	CSETETGQETQYF	13	TRBV29-1	TRBJ2-5	few	.
TGTGCCAGCAGTGAGGTAGAGGCTAGCGCCATGTACGCCGGGGAGCTGTTTTTT	CASSEVEASAMYAGELFF	18	TRBV2	TRBJ2-2	.	.
TGCGCCAGCAGCCCTTCGAGTAGCTCTGGAAACACCATATATTTT	CASSPSSSSGNTIYF	15	TRBV4-3	TRBJ1-3	many	.
TGTGCCAGCAGTCGGACAGGGGTCTACGAGCAGTACTTC	CASSRTGVYEQYF	13	TRBV6-5	TRBJ2-7	.	TRBD1
TGTGCCAGCAGCGTAGATGCTAGCTACACCGGGGAGCTGTTTTTT	CASSVDASYTGELFF	15	TRBV9	TRBJ2-2	.	.
TGTGCCAGCAGTTACTCGGCGGGAGGCCCCATCAATGAGCAGTTCTTC	CASSYSAGGPINEQFF	16	TRBV6-5	TRBJ2-1	.	TRBD2
TGTGCCTCAATCCAACCCGGGACTAGCGGGAGAGGGTACTACAATGAGCAGTTCTTC	CASIQPGTSGRGYYNEQFF	19	TRBV30	TRBJ2-1	.	TRBD2
TGTGCCAGCAGTTTGCGGGAAACCCACTACGAGCAGTACTTC	CASSLRETHYEQYF	14	TRBV27	TRBJ2-7	few	.
TGTGCCAGCAGCCCATCTAGTACTGAAGCTTTCTTT	CASSPSSTEAFF	12	TRBV7-9	TRBJ1-1	few	.
TGCAGCGTTGAAGAGAGGACAGGGGGCATCGGGGAGCTGTTTTTT	CSVEERTGGIGELFF	15	TRBV29-1	TRBJ2-2	few	TRBD1
TGTGCCAGCAGTCCGCCCTCCTTTGACAGGGTGAATGGCTACACCTTC	CASSPPSFDRVNGYTF	16	TRBV28	TRBJ1-2	once	TRBD1
TGTGCCTGGGCTCCGGGACACCCTTACGAGCAGTACTTC	CAWAPGHPYEQYF	13	TRBV30	TRBJ2-7	.	.
TGCAGCGTTGAAGGGACTACCAGGACCGATGAGCAGTTCTTC	CSVEGTTRTDEQFF	14	TRBV29-1	TRBJ2-1	few	.
TGTGCCAGCAGCTTCGGGACTACCGAGCAGTACTTC	CASSFGTTEQYF	12	TRBV11-2	TRBJ2-7	.	TRBD2
TGTGCCAGCAGCCGTCCCCGACAGGGGGAGGGAGAGACCCAGTACTTC	CASSRPRQGEGETQYF	16	TRBV7-9	TRBJ2-5	few	TRBD1
TGCAGCGTTGAGGGGACAGGGGTGGAGACCCAGTACTTC	CSVEGTGVETQYF	13	TRBV29-1	TRBJ2-5	.	TRBD1
TGCAGCGTTGAAGTGCGGTGGGGGAACACTGAAGCTTTCTTT	CSVEVRWGNTEAFF	14	TRBV29-1	TRBJ1-1	.	.
TGTGCCAGCAGGAGGACTAGCGGGAGCACAGATACGCAGTATTTT	CASRRTSGSTDTQYF	15	TRBV2	TRBJ2-3	.	TRBD2
TGTGCCAGCTCACTATTAGGGGTCCCACAAGAGACCCAGTACTTC	CASSLLGVPQETQYF	15	TRBV18	TRBJ2-5	.	.
TGCGCCAGCAGCCAAGATGGAGCGGGAGGAACAGATACGCAGTATTTT	CASSQDGAGGTDTQYF	16	TRBV4-1	TRBJ2-3	.	TRBD2
TGTGCCACCAGCAGGGCCCTAGGACGCCTAGGTGGGGAGCTGTTTTTT	CATSRALGRLGGELFF	16	TRBV15	TRBJ2-2	.	.
TGTGCCTCCTCAAGGGGTAGCGACTACGAGCAGTACTTC	CASSRGSDYEQYF	13	TRBV30	TRBJ2-7	.	.
TGTGCCAGCAGGCAGCACTACGAGCAGTACTTC	CASRQHYEQYF	11	TRBV13	TRBJ2-7	.	.
TGTGCCAGCAGTTTTCGGGGATATAGCAATCAGCCCCAGCATTTT	CASSFRGYSNQPQHF	15	TRBV27	TRBJ1-5	.	.
TGCAGCGTTGAATTCAAGGGGACAGGGTATGAAAAACTGTTTTTT	CSVEFKGTGYEKLFF	15	TRBV29-1	TRBJ1-4	.	TRBD1
TGCAGCGTTGCCCCGACAGCGGTCCAGAACACCATATATTTT	CSVAPTAVQNTIYF	14	TRBV29-1	TRBJ1-3	few	.